The 16 T cell receptor beta chains below come from one sample, sequenced in a study of T cells in Graves' hyperthyroidism and ophthalmopathy. RNA transcripts gave rise to amplified TCR beta CDR3 regions. HTBI primers were used for first-round RT-PCR of the TCR CDR3. From the multiplex PCR reads, TCRdb called clonotypes with MiXCR, one entry per CDR3 protein. Among under 400,000 distinct CDR3 sequences, around 16% were seen once, and the ten largest hold around a third. The sequenced sample consisted of blood. The receptor set was obtained from a man aged 25 to 40 with Graves' hyperthyroidism.

This clonotype was seen ten or more times. This chain joins TRBV6-1 and TRBJ1-2; 9 bases line up with TRBD1. V gave up 7 bases and J gave up 8 bases; unmatched junction bases: 17. Per the germline V gene, CDR1 is MNHNS and CDR2 is SASEGT. This CDR3 spans 16 amino acids. The CDR3 region is CASTYLRTGGATGYTF. Here the CDR3 DNA reads TGTGCCAGCACCTACCTCCGAACAGGGGGCGCGACGGGCTACACCTTC.

This clonotype was picked up many times. The chain couples TRBV20-1 to TRBJ1-1; D is unclear. V lost 8 bases, J lost 0 bases, and 19 bases lay in between. Germline CDR1 and CDR2: DFQATT and SNEGSKA (reference sequence). The CDR3 has 15 amino acids. The CDR3 region is CSIDGRGRMNTEAFF. DNA for the CDR3: TGCAGTATTGATGGAAGAGGGAGGATGAACACTGAAGCTTTCTTT.

V usage is TRBV30 and J usage is TRBJ2-4; the match to TRBD1 covers 8 bases. CDR1 GTSNPN and CDR2 SVGIG come from the germline V gene (reference sequence). The CDR3 consists of 14 residues. V shed 2 bases and J 8 bases; nucleotides not matched to a gene: 8. The CDR3, as DNA: TGTGCCTGGAGTTATCAGGGGGCGCTGGACATTCAGTACTTC. Protein product: CAWSYQGALDIQYF.

The rearrangement links TRBV28 to TRBJ1-5; 9 nucleotides agree with TRBD1. This CDR3 has 14 amino acids. Germline V CDR1 and CDR2: MDHEN, SYDVKM. With V trimmed by 5 bases and J by 2 bases, 1 base remained unmatched. CDR3 protein: CASSTGGGNQPQHF. The CDR3 coding sequence is TGTGCCAGCAGTACAGGGGGCGGCAATCAGCCCCAGCATTTT.

This chain joins TRBV12-3 or TRBV12-4 and TRBJ1-5, with no clear D. The length of the CDR3 is 13 residues. V shed 3 bases and J shed 7 bases, with 10 bases lying between them. CDR3: CASSLGKRQPQHF. In nucleotides, the CDR3 is TGTGCCAGCAGTTTGGGGAAACGACAGCCCCAGCATTTT.

The chain couples TRBV27 to TRBJ1-1, with 8 bases that match TRBD1. Looked up from germline, CDR1 is MNHEY and CDR2 is SMNVEV (reference sequence). V shed 8 bases and J 1 base; nucleotides not matched to a gene: 6. The CDR3 covers 14 residues. CDR3 loop: CASGRQGANTEAFF. CDR3 coding DNA: TGTGCCAGCGGGAGGCAGGGGGCGAACACTGAAGCTTTCTTT.

V and J are TRBV12-3 or TRBV12-4 and TRBJ2-1; D may be TRBD2 (6 bases). Trimming removed 3 bases from V and 11 bases from J, with 20 bases in between. The CDR3 contains 15 residues. The CDR3 region has the DNA TGTGCCAGCAGTTTTAGGCAGGGAGGAATTGGCCAGCAGTTCTTC. This codes for CASSFRQGGIGQQFF.

This clonotype was found a few times. The chain uses TRBV18 and TRBJ2-7; the D gene is possibly TRBD1 (7 bases). Germline assignment: CDR1 KGHSH and CDR2 LQKENI. V was clipped by 4 bases and J by 7 bases, with 23 bases between them. There are 16 residues in the CDR3. The CDR3 DNA reads TGTGCCAGCTCACTCCACAGGGGACTGCTAAGGGGTGAGCAGTACTTC. Translated: CASSLHRGLLRGEQYF. Complete variable domain (other parts from reference TRBV18 and TRBJ2-7): NAGVMQNPRHLVRRRGQEARLRCSPMKGHSHVYWYRQLPEEGLKFMVYLQKENIIDESGMPKERFSAEFPKEGPSILRIQQVVRGDSAAYFCASSLHRGLLRGEQYFGPGTRLTVT.

There are a few counts of this clonotype. The J gene is TRBJ1-3, the V gene TRBV3-1, with D possibly being TRBD1 (5 bases). CDR3 length: 16 amino acids. V was shortened by 4 bases and J by 0 bases, with 13 bases between the two germline ends. Germline loops: CDR1 LGHDT, CDR2 YNNKEL (reference sequence). This chain's CDR3 is CASSPSRGDSGNTIYF. CDR3 sequence (DNA): TGTGCCAGCAGCCCCTCTCGAGGGGACTCTGGAAACACCATATATTTT.

In this sample, this clonotype turned up a few times. The chain links TRBV30 to TRBJ1-2, with a weak D call TRBD1 (5 bases). Germline lookup yields CDR1 GTSNPN and CDR2 SVGIG (reference sequence). The length of the CDR3 is 12 residues. V was pared by 5 bases and J by 4 bases, with 11 bases between. CDR3 sequence (DNA): TGTGCCTGGGATGTAGGGGTCTATGGCTACACCTTC. Translation: CAWDVGVYGYTF.

This clonotype has only a few counts. The V and J genes are TRBV12-3 or TRBV12-4 and TRBJ1-2; the D is unclear. This CDR3 contains 14 residues. V lost 3 bases and J 3 bases, leaving 11 bases between the germline ends. CDR3 nucleotides: TGTGCCAGCAGTTTCGGGATAGGCTACTATGGCTACACCTTC. Amino acid sequence: CASSFGIGYYGYTF.

This clonotype was seen at least ten times. J is TRBJ1-1 and V is TRBV30; possibly TRBD1 for D (6 bases). Germline V lookup: CDR1 GTSNPN, CDR2 SVGIG (reference sequence). This CDR3 has 12 residues. Trimming stripped 4 bases from V and 5 bases from J, with 11 bases between. CDR3 in amino acids: CAWKEGVTEAFF. The CDR3 nucleotides read TGTGCCTGGAAGGAGGGGGTAACTGAAGCTTTCTTT.

Many counts were recorded for this clonotype. The V gene is TRBV6-1, the J gene TRBJ2-2; no definite D call. This CDR3 spans 14 amino acids. CDR1 MNHNS and CDR2 SASEGT come from the germline V gene. Trimming took off 6 bases at V and 4 bases at J, with 12 bases between the two ends. The CDR3 nucleotides are TGTGCCAGCAGATTCGACGGTACCACCGGGGAGCTGTTTTTT. It yields the protein CASRFDGTTGELFF.

The chain is built from TRBV4-2 and TRBJ2-7, with D tentatively TRBD1 (6 bases). Germline-derived CDR1 and CDR2 are LGHNA and YNFKEQ. CDR3 length: 16 amino acids. The V end lost 1 base, the J end lost 2 bases, and 15 bases lay between the germline ends. CDR3 protein: CASSQGSTGFPYEQYF. In DNA form, the CDR3 reads TGTGCCAGCAGCCAAGGGTCCACAGGGTTCCCCTACGAGCAGTACTTC.

Regarding this clonotype: The junction differs from germline at one of its ends, possibly a read error. V usage is TRBV3-1 and J usage is TRBJ2-1, with D possibly being TRBD2 (6 bases). The CDR3 has 15 residues. The V gene's germline CDR1 is LGHDT and CDR2 YNNKEL (reference sequence). As DNA, the CDR3 is TGTGCCATCAGCAGCGGGCACTTTTCCTACAATGAGCAGTTCTTC. As protein: CAISSGHFSYNEQFF.

This clonotype showed up many times. This chain links TRBV20-1 with TRBJ1-2; perhaps TRBD1 as D (6 bases). The V end lost 3 bases, the J end lost 8 bases, and 22 bases lay between the germline ends. Germline values: CDR1 DFQATT, CDR2 SNEGSKA (reference sequence). The CDR3 sequence is 15 residues long. The CDR3 protein is CSASLEGGVLIGYTF. The DNA of the CDR3 is TGCAGTGCTAGCCTCGAGGGGGGTGTCTTGATAGGCTACACCTTC.